In this sample, the clone carrying this T cell receptor beta chain turned up a few times. Its target is unknown. Expressed TCRB transcripts were sequenced, since all the RNA that had been isolated was reverse transcribed. Clones were sequenced by immunoSEQ multiplex PCR, and TCRdb holds only the in-frame ones, with some missing. The table lists a few hundred thousand clones, roughly 20% of them singletons, with less than 0.03% in the top ten. This sample was included in a study of beta chain features in type 1 diabetes. General study findings and limits: Type 1 diabetes patients had moderately but significantly shorter TCRB CDR3s in all four CD4+ subsets.

The V and J ends lost 5 bases and 9 bases, in that order; junction bases with no gene match: 10. This CDR3 spans 15 amino acids. CDR1 is LNHNV and CDR2 is YYDKDF in the germline V gene (reference sequence). The sequence was collected from a woman aged 40 to 49 with type 1 diabetes. Sequenced: naive CD4+ T cells from blood. J is TRBJ2-1 and V is TRBV15; 10 nucleotides line up with TRBD2. The chain's CDR3 is CATSGPGLASIEQFF. The DNA of the CDR3 is TGTGCCACCAGCGGACCGGGACTAGCGTCGATTGAGCAGTTCTTC.